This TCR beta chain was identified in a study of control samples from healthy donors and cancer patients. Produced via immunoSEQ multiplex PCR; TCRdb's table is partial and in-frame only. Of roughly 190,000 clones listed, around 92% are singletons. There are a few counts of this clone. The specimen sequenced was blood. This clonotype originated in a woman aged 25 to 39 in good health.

CDR3 in amino acids: CASSATGWGTEAFF. In DNA form, the CDR3 reads TGTGCCAGCAGCGCCACAGGGTGGGGCACTGAAGCTTTCTTT. This chain links TRBV7-9 with TRBJ1-1, with D perhaps TRBD1 (6 bases). Trimming left V 5 bases short and J 4 bases short, with 14 bases between. CDR1 is SEHNR and CDR2 is FQNEAQ in the germline V gene (reference sequence). The CDR3 length is 14 residues.